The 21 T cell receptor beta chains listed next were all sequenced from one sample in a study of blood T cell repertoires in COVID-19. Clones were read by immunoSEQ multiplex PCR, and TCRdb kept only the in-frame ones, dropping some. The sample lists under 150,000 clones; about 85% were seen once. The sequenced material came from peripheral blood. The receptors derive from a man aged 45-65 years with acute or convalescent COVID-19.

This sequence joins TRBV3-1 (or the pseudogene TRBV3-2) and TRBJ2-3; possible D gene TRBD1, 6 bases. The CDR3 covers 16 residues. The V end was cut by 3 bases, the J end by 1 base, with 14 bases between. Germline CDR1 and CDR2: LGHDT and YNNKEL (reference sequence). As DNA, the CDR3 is TGTGCCAGCAGCCACCCGACAGGACCGGGCACAGATACGCAGTATTTT. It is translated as CASSHPTGPGTDTQYF.

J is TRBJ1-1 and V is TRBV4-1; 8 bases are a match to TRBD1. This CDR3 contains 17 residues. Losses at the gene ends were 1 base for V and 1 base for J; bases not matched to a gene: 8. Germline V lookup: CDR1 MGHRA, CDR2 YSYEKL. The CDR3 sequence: CASSQAIMGQANTEAFF. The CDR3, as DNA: TGCGCCAGCAGCCAAGCTATAATGGGACAGGCGAACACTGAAGCTTTCTTT.

The CDR3 DNA is TGTGCCAGCAGCGAACGGATGTCGCGGGACACCTTC. Translating gives CASSERMSRDTF. This chain connects TRBV5-5 to TRBJ1-2; D unclear. In germline, CDR1 is SGHKS, CDR2 YYEKEE (reference sequence). This CDR3 is built from 12 residues. V shed 4 bases and J shed 12 bases, with 16 bases lying between them.

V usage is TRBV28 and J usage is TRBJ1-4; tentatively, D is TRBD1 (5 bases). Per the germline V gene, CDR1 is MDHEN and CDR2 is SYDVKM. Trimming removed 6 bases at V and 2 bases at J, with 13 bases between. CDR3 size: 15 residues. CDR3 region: CASSPSGVTNEKLFF. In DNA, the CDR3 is TGTGCCAGCAGCCCGTCGGGGGTGACTAATGAAAAACTGTTTTTT.

CDR3: CATSDPSWAETQYF. The CDR3 coding sequence is TGTGCCACCAGTGATCCAAGCTGGGCGGAGACCCAGTACTTC. The V and J genes are TRBV24-1 and TRBJ2-5; D call uncertain. The CDR3 runs 14 residues. Germline CDR1 KGHDR, CDR2 SFDVKD. The germline V and J ends were trimmed by 3 bases and 5 bases, with 12 bases remaining between them.

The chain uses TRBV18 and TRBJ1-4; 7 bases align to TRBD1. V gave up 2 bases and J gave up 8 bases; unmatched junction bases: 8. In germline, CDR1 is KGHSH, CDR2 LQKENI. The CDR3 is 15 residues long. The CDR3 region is CASSPGDSKREKLFF. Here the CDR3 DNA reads TGTGCCAGCTCACCAGGGGACAGCAAGAGGGAAAAACTGTTTTTT.

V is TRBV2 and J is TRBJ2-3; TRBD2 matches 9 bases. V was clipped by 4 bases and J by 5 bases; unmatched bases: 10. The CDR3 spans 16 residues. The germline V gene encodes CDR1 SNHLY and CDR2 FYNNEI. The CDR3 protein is CASSGGWASGVDTQYF. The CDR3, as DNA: TGTGCCAGCAGTGGAGGGTGGGCTAGCGGGGTAGATACGCAGTATTTT.

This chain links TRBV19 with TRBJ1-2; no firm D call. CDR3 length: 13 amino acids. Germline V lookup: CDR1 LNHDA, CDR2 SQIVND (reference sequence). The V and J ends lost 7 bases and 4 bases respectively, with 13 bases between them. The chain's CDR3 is CASTRSGGYGYTF. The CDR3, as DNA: TGTGCCAGTACACGGTCCGGAGGCTATGGCTACACCTTC.

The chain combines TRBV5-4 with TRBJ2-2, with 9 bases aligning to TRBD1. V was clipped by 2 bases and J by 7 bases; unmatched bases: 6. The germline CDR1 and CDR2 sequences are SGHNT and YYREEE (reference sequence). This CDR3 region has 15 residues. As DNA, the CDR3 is TGTGCCAGCAGCTTAGAGACAGGGGGTCACGGGGAGCTGTTTTTT. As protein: CASSLETGGHGELFF.

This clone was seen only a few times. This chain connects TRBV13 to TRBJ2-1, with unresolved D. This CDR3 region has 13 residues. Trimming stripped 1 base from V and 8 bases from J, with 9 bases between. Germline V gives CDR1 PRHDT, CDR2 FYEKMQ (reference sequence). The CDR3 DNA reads TGTGCCAGCAGCTTAGCGGGTAGTGATGAGCAGTTCTTC. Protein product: CASSLAGSDEQFF.

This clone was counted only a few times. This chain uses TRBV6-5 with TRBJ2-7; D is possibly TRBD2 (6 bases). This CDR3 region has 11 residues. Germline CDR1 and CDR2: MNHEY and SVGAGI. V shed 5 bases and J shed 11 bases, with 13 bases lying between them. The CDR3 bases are TGTGCCAGCAGTACGGGGACTTCGGAGTACTTC. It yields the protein CASSTGTSEYF.

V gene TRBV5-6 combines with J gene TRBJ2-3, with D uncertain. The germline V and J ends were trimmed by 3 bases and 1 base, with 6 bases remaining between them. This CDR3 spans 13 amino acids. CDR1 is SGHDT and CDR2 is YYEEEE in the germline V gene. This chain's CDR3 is CASSSRGTDTQYF. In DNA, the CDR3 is TGTGCCAGCAGCTCCCGTGGCACAGATACGCAGTATTTT.

CDR3 nucleotides: TGTGCCACACAGGGGAACAATTCACCCCTCCACTTT. Its protein is CATQGNNSPLHF. This chain connects TRBV15 to TRBJ1-6; 7 bases fit TRBD1. The V gene end was trimmed by 9 bases and the J gene end by 7 bases; junction bases not matched to a gene: 3. Germline CDR1 LNHNV, CDR2 YYDKDF (reference sequence). This CDR3 is built from 12 residues.

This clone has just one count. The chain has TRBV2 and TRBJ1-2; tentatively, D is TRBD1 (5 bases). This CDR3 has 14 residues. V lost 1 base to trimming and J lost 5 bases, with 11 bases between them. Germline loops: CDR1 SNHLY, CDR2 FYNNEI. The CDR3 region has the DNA TGTGCCAGCAGTGAAGGGGGGAGGGCATATGGCTACACCTTC. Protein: CASSEGGRAYGYTF.

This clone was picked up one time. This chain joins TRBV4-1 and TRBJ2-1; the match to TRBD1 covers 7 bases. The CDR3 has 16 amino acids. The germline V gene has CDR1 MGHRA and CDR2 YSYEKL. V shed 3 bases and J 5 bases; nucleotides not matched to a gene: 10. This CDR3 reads CASSHLQGRRDNEQFF. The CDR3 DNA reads TGCGCCAGCAGCCATTTACAGGGGCGTAGGGACAATGAGCAGTTCTTC.

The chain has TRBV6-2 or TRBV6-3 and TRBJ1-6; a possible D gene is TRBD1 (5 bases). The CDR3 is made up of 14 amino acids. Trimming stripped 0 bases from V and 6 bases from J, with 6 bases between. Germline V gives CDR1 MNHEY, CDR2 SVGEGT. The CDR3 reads CASSYSQGNSPLHF. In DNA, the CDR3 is TGTGCCAGCAGTTACTCCCAGGGTAATTCACCCCTCCACTTT.

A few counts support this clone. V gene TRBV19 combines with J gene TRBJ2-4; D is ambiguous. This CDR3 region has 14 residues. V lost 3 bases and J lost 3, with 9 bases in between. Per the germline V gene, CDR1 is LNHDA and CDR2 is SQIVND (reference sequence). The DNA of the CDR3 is TGTGCCAGTAGTATTCGGAGAGACAAAAACATTCAGTACTTC. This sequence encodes CASSIRRDKNIQYF.

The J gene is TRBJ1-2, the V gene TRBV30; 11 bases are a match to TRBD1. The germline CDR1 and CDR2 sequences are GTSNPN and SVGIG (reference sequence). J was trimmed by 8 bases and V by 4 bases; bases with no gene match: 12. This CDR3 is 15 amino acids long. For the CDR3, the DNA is TGTGCCTGGATTAACCGGGACAGGGGGGCTATGGGCTACACCTTC. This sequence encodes CAWINRDRGAMGYTF.

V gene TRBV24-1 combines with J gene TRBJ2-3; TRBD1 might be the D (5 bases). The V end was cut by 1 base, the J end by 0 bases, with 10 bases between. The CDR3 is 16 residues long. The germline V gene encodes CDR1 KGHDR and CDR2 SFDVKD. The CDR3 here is CATSDLVTASTDTQYF. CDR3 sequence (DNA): TGTGCCACCAGTGATTTAGTGACAGCTAGCACAGATACGCAGTATTTT.

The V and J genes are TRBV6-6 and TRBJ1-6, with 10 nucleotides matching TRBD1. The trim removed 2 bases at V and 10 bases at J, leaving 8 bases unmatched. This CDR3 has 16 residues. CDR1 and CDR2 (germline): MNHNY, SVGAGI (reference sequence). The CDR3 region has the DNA TGTGCCAGCAGTTACGGGTTGACAGGGGGCCGATCACCCCTCCACTTT. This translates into CASSYGLTGGRSPLHF.

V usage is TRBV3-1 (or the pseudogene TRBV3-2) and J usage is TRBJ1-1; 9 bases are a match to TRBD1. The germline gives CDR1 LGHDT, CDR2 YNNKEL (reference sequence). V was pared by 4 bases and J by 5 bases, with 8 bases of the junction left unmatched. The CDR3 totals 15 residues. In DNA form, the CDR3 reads TGTGCCAGCAGCCGCCGACAGGGGGGAGGTACTGAAGCTTTCTTT. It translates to CASSRRQGGGTEAFF.